The 20 T cell receptor beta chains below were found in one sample sequenced in a study of tumor-infiltrating lymphocytes in primary liver carcinoma. Germline DNA was also extracted, and blood RNA derived from unsorted whole blood. Researchers generated TCR beta cDNA from approximately 520 ng of total RNA, relying on a constant-region primer. ARM-PCR was slightly modified, and three nested multiplex PCR rounds with it gave rise to the TCR beta libraries. TRBV1-TRBV30 forward primers and a C-beta reverse primer were used in the first two PCR rounds, which each ran for about 11 cycles. TCRdb reprocessed the multiplex PCR reads via MiXCR and lists one record per CDR3 protein. Among more than 150,000 distinct CDR3 sequences listed, over 45% were seen once. Sequenced input: peripheral blood. The receptors stem from a man between 35 and 55 years old with primary liver carcinoma and hepatitis B virus infection.

Of note for this clonotype: Compared with germline, one end of the junction differs, possibly owing to a read error. The chain recombines TRBV28 with TRBJ2-2, with TRBD2 as a possible D gene (5 bases). Germline CDR1 MDHEN, CDR2 SYDVKM. CDR3 size: 13 residues. The CDR3 DNA reads as TGTGCCAGCAGTTCCACCTCCACCGGGGAGCCGTTTTTT. It is translated as CASSSTSTGEPFF. Together with reference TRBV28 and TRBJ2-2, the CDR3 gives the full variable domain: DVKVTQSSRYLVKRTGEKVFLECVQDMDHENMFWYRQDPGLGLRLIYFSYDVKMKEKGDIPEGYSVSREKKERFSLILESASTNQTSMYLCASSSTSTGEPFFGEGSRLTVL.

This clonotype was detected many times. This sequence joins TRBV6-5 and TRBJ2-3; D gene ambiguous. There are 12 residues in the CDR3. CDR1 MNHEY and CDR2 SVGAGI come from the germline V gene. The V and J ends lost 6 bases and 3 bases respectively, with 7 bases between them. The DNA of the CDR3 is TGTGCCAGCAGACACGTTACAGATACGCAGTATTTT. Encoded protein: CASRHVTDTQYF.

Comments on this clonotype: A junction boundary mismatches the germline segment, possibly from a read error. V gene TRBV11-2 combines with J gene TRBJ2-3; D is ambiguous. Germline values: CDR1 SGHAT, CDR2 FQNNGV. The CDR3 sequence is 15 residues long. The CDR3 region is CASSLRALVAGTQYF. The CDR3 DNA reads as TGTGCCAGTAGCTTAAGGGCCCTTGTAGCAGGTACGCAGTATTTT. Combining the CDR3 with reference TRBV11-2 and TRBJ2-3 gives the whole variable domain EAGVAQSPRYKIIEKRQSVAFWCNPISGHATLYWYQQILGQGPKLLIQFQNNGVVDDSQLPKDRFSAERLKGVDSTLKIQPAKLEDSAVYLCASSLRALVAGTQYFGPGTRLTVL.

The chain recombines TRBV4-2 with TRBJ1-4, with D unclear. Germline loops: CDR1 LGHNA, CDR2 YNFKEQ. The CDR3 consists of 15 residues. The germline V and J ends were trimmed by 2 bases and 0 bases, with 7 bases remaining between them. CDR3: CASSQTHATNEKLFF. CDR3 in DNA: TGTGCCAGCAGCCAAACACATGCAACTAATGAAAAACTGTTTTTT.

The V gene is TRBV29-1, the J gene TRBJ2-7, with 7 bases identical to TRBD2. Germline V gene sequence: CDR1 SQVTM, CDR2 ANQGSEA. The trim removed 8 bases at V and 3 bases at J, leaving 10 bases unmatched. The CDR3 runs 13 residues. CDR3 loop: CSYSREVGYEQYF. The CDR3 bases are TGCAGCTATTCCCGGGAGGTGGGCTACGAGCAGTACTTC.

As for this clonotype: This could be a read error, since a much larger clone is one nucleotide away. The chain links TRBV29-1 to TRBJ1-3, with D possibly TRBD1 on 5 matching bases. The CDR3 is 16 amino acids. The germline V gene encodes CDR1 SQVTM and CDR2 ANQGSEA. The CDR3: CSVATGTDVSGNIIYF. In DNA, the CDR3 is TGCAGCGTTGCGACCGGGACGGACGTCTCTGGAAACATCATATATTTT. The full variable domain, rest sourced from reference TRBV29-1 and TRBJ1-3, is SAVISQKPSRDICQRGTSLTIQCQVDSQVTMMFWYRQQPGQSLTLIATANQGSEATYESGFVIDKFPISRPNLTFSTLTVSNMSPEDSSIYLCSVATGTDVSGNIIYFGEGSWLTVV.

This clonotype was seen more than once but under ten times. The chain couples TRBV21-1 to TRBJ2-3; the table's TRBD2 call for D was not verified on the DNA. TRBV21-1 is a known pseudogene. The CDR3 has 14 amino acids. CDR3 amino acids: CASSPGLLTDTQYF. As DNA, the CDR3 is TGTGCCAGCAGCCCAGGACTGCTCACAGATACGCAGTATTTT.

At least ten counts were recorded for this clonotype. The genes are TRBV12-3 or TRBV12-4 and TRBJ1-5; no firm D call. V lost 4 bases, J lost 5 bases, and 6 bases lay in between. The CDR3 loop spans 12 amino acids. The CDR3 DNA sequence: TGTGCCAGCAGTTCCGAATATCAGCCCCAGCATTTT. It translates to CASSSEYQPQHF.

Concerning this clonotype: The junction and the germline gene differ at one end; a read error may be behind it. The chain carries TRBV28 and TRBJ2-7, with 13 positions matching TRBD2. This CDR3 has 15 residues. From germline, CDR1 is MDHEN and CDR2 SYDVKM. The CDR3 reads CASSLTSGRNYELYF. The DNA of the CDR3 is TGTGCCAGCAGTTTGACTAGCGGGAGGAACTACGAGCTGTACTTC.

A word on this clonotype: At one end, the junction sequence differs from germline, possibly due to a read error. The chain combines TRBV11-2 with TRBJ2-7, with TRBD1 as a possible D gene (5 bases). CDR3 length: 14 residues. In germline, CDR1 is SGHAT, CDR2 FQNNGV. The CDR3 region has the DNA TGTGCCAGCAGCTCAGGCAGACAGAGCTACGACCAGTACTTC. This translates into CASSSGRQSYDQYF.

V usage is TRBV6-1 and J usage is TRBJ2-1; 7 nucleotides line up with TRBD2. The CDR3 covers 17 residues. V lost 4 bases and J lost 10; bases outside the gene matches: 19. Germline V gene lookup returns CDR1 MNHNS and CDR2 SASEGT. CDR3 protein: CASSASLASSGSGEQFF. CDR3 sequence (DNA): TGTGCCAGCAGTGCTTCCTTGGCGTCTAGCGGTTCAGGGGAGCAGTTCTTC.

Comment on this clonotype: Mismatch with germline at one junction end may stem from a read error. The gene calls are TRBV7-9 and TRBJ2-4, with D maybe TRBD2 (5 bases). The CDR3 runs 14 residues. Germline lookup yields CDR1 SEHNR and CDR2 FQNEAQ (reference sequence). Here the CDR3 reads CASSILEGANIQCF. The CDR3 DNA is TGTGCCAGCAGCATCCTTGAGGGAGCAAACATTCAGTGCTTC.

A word on this clonotype: It may be a read error: a sequence one base away is much more abundant. The gene calls are TRBV7-8 and TRBJ2-3, with D tentatively TRBD1 or TRBD2 (6 bases each). From germline, CDR1 is SGHVS and CDR2 FQNEAQ. The CDR3 has 18 amino acids. The CDR3 region is CASSLGWGTPGDTDTQFF. CDR3 in DNA: TGTGCCAGCAGCTTAGGCTGGGGGACTCCGGGGGACACAGATACGCAGTTTTTT. Combining the CDR3 with reference TRBV7-8 and TRBJ2-3 gives the whole variable domain GAGVSQSPRYKVAKRGQDVALRCDPISGHVSLFWYQQALGQGPEFLTYFQNEAQLDKSGLPSDRFFAERPEGSVSTLKIQRTQQEDSAVYLCASSLGWGTPGDTDTQFFGPGTRLTVL.

A note on this clonotype: The CDR3 does not close with the conserved phenylalanine or tryptophan, likely indicating a read error. This chain connects TRBV29-1 to TRBJ2-4; 7 nucleotides match TRBD1. Per the germline V gene, CDR1 is SQVTM and CDR2 is ANQGSEA. The CDR3 runs to 13 residues. Here the CDR3 DNA reads TGCAGCGCCCTCGGGACAGCCGAAAACATTCAGTACTTA. The encoded protein is CSALGTAENIQYL.

The chain carries TRBV6-5 and TRBJ2-7; 7 bases align to TRBD2. CDR1 is MNHEY and CDR2 is SVGAGI in the germline V gene. Losses at the gene ends were 5 bases for V and 0 bases for J; bases not matched to a gene: 7. The CDR3 has 15 residues. In DNA form, the CDR3 reads TGTGCCAGCAGTAGCGGGACTCCGAGCTCCTACGAGCAGTACTTC. Translated, it gives CASSSGTPSSYEQYF.

The chain links TRBV11-2 to TRBJ2-6; 12 nucleotides align to TRBD2. Germline V lookup: CDR1 SGHAT, CDR2 FQNNGV. This CDR3 is built from 19 residues. CDR3 region: CACSFHIGLAGTGANVLTF. The CDR3, as DNA: TGTGCATGCAGCTTCCATATCGGACTAGCGGGGACTGGGGCCAACGTCCTGACTTTC.

The rearrangement links TRBV4-1 to TRBJ2-7; tentatively, D is TRBD1 (6 bases). The CDR3 runs 14 residues. V gave up 1 base and J gave up 3 bases, with 10 bases separating them. Germline-derived CDR1 and CDR2 are MGHRA and YSYEKL. Here the CDR3 reads CASSQAWGLYEQYF. In nucleotides, the CDR3 is TGCGCCAGCAGCCAAGCCTGGGGGCTCTACGAGCAGTACTTC.

In its sample, this clonotype was seen many times. Here the CDR3 reads CASSRFLTMDGYTF. CDR3 DNA sequence: TGTGCCAGCAGCCGGTTCCTAACGATGGATGGCTACACCTTC. The V and J genes are TRBV11-2 and TRBJ1-2; D unresolved. V lost 5 bases, J lost 6 bases, and 16 bases lay in between. The CDR3 sequence is 14 residues long. CDR1 is SGHAT and CDR2 is FQNNGV in the germline V gene.

Of note for this clonotype: An end of the junction differs from the germline gene, which may be a read error. This chain links TRBV6-5 with TRBJ1-5, with a possible D match to TRBD1 (5 bases). The CDR3 consists of 18 residues. Looked up from germline, CDR1 is MNHEY and CDR2 is SVGAGI. CDR3 sequence (DNA): TGTGCCAGCAGTCTAGAGGGACCTGACCTATATAGCAATCAGCCCCAGCGTTTT. Protein product: CASSLEGPDLYSNQPQRF.

This clonotype was seen repeatedly, ten times or more. Written as DNA, the CDR3 is TGCAGCGGTCAGGGGGCGCGCTCCTACAATGAGCAGTTCTTC. Protein sequence: CSGQGARSYNEQFF. This chain connects TRBV29-1 to TRBJ2-1; 8 bases map to TRBD1. The CDR3 is 14 amino acids. CDR1 and CDR2 from the germline V gene are SQVTM and ANQGSEA. Trimming took 7 bases from V and 0 from J; bases not matched to a gene: 5.